The clone carrying this T cell receptor beta chain was seen once. Its matching antigen is unknown. This clone may be a read error of a much larger clone one base away. Other DNA sequences within the sample encode an identical CDR3. This CDR3 region has 11 residues. CDR1 SGHNT and CDR2 YYREEE come from the germline V gene (reference sequence). V was shortened by 0 bases and J by 5 bases, with 2 bases between the two germline ends. Positive CCR7 selection of CD45RO-negative cells yielded the naive CD8 cells, and terminally differentiated effector memory CD45RA+ cells were excluded. The donor population consisted of healthy HIV-negative adults with no recent acute infections or vaccinations. For every subset, genomic DNA was evenly distributed across several immunoSEQ plates. The assay was immunoSEQ multiplex PCR, and TCRdb's table has in-frame clones only and misses some. The table lists around 620,000 clones, approximately 95% of them singletons.

This sample stems from a study of shared clonotypes between healthy human individuals. General study results and limits: Naive subsets generally had larger estimated richness than memory subsets. The study found lower generation probabilities in non-shared clonotypes than in those shared by all four donors.

Sequenced input: naive CD8+ T cells sorted from blood. The genes are TRBV5-4 and TRBJ1-1, with unresolved D. The TCR was taken from a woman aged 25 to 39 in good health. CDR3 loop: CASSLGTEAFF. CDR3 DNA: TGTGCCAGCAGCTTGGGTACTGAAGCTTTCTTT.